This TCR beta chain was sequenced for a study of cytomegalovirus exposure and HLA in healthy donors. On this clone itself: Its antigen remains unidentified.

Study results and caveats: Follow-up analysis found HLA locus-dependent TCR association rates, highest for DRB1 and lowest for HLA-C. Presence/absence analyses rested on an assumption that sequencing depth was roughly uniform across donors. As immune exposure information, only CMV serostatus was available.

The PCR ran on 60 Vbeta and 13 Jbeta primers. Clones were sequenced by immunoSEQ multiplex PCR, and TCRdb holds only the in-frame ones, with some missing. Its listing shows under 130,000 clones. With V trimmed by 1 base and J by 8 bases, 2 bases remained unmatched. The CDR3 is made up of 13 amino acids. Germline lookup yields CDR1 SGHTA and CDR2 FQGNSA. Nominally healthy donors provided the samples, though records likely missed some immune exposures. The TCR comes from a man over 45 in good health and CMV-seronegative. This chain links TRBV7-2 with TRBJ2-1; 7 bases line up with TRBD1. Sequenced material: PBMCs. CDR3 sequence: CASSLGQGDEQFF. CDR3 nucleotide sequence: TGTGCCAGCAGCTTAGGGCAGGGGGATGAGCAGTTCTTC.